A single sample is the source of the 26 T cell receptor beta chains below, sequenced in a study of T cells after yellow fever vaccination. TCRdb re-called the 5' RACE reads with MiXCR, one entry per CDR3 protein. Of about 220,000 distinct CDR3 sequences in the sample, approximately 6.7% were seen once. Sequences were derived from CD4+ T cells sorted from PBMCs, sampled on the day of the yellow fever booster vaccination. The receptors originated from a man aged 25 to 45 who received the YFV17D yellow fever vaccine.

This clonotype occurred many times. The rearrangement joins TRBV19 to TRBJ2-7; the D is unclear. CDR3 length equals 16 residues. V lost 7 bases and J lost 1, with 20 bases in between. Germline values: CDR1 LNHDA, CDR2 SQIVND (reference sequence). In DNA form, the CDR3 reads TGTGCCAGTACCCCCGGTCGGCGGACCCGATCCTACGAGCAGTACTTC. Translation gives CASTPGRRTRSYEQYF.

This clonotype appeared many times. The chain is built from TRBV20-1 and TRBJ2-5; 9 bases fit TRBD1. The germline CDR1 and CDR2 sequences are DFQATT and SNEGSKA (reference sequence). CDR3 length: 13 residues. V lost 5 bases, J lost 5 bases, and 6 bases stayed unmatched. The CDR3 nucleotides read TGCAGTGCTGAGGACAGGGGAGGTGAGACCCAGTACTTC. Translation: CSAEDRGGETQYF.

Only a few counts were recorded for this clonotype. The rearrangement links TRBV19 to TRBJ2-6; weak D call: TRBD1 (5 bases). From germline, CDR1 is LNHDA and CDR2 SQIVND (reference sequence). Between the trimmed V and J ends, which lost 5 bases and 0 bases, there was a span of 11 bases. The length of the CDR3 is 16 residues. The CDR3 DNA reads as TGTGCCAGTAGTTGGGCAGGGCACTCTGGGGCCAACGTCCTGACTTTC. As protein: CASSWAGHSGANVLTF.

This clonotype was recorded a few times. The CDR3 coding sequence is TGCGCCAGCAGTCAAGGGGGCCAGGGGAAAACAGATACGCAGTATTTT. It encodes CASSQGGQGKTDTQYF. This chain links TRBV23-1 with TRBJ2-3, with D possibly matching TRBD1 (6 bases). TRBV23-1 is given ORF status, its function remaining uncertain. V lost 2 bases, J lost 3 bases, and 15 bases lay in between. The CDR3 runs to 16 residues.

The chain uses TRBV6-5 and TRBJ2-7; D might be TRBD1 or TRBD2, each matching 5 bases. Germline assignment: CDR1 MNHEY and CDR2 SVGAGI. V was shortened by 4 bases and J by 5 bases, with 12 bases between the two germline ends. This CDR3 region has 13 residues. In DNA form, the CDR3 reads TGTGCCAGCAGTTTTAGGGGAGCCCACGAGCAGTACTTC. The encoded protein is CASSFRGAHEQYF.

This clonotype was recorded a few times. The V call is TRBV20-1, the J call TRBJ2-4, with unresolved D. The CDR3 runs to 12 residues. The germline CDR1 and CDR2 sequences are DFQATT and SNEGSKA (reference sequence). The V end lost 3 bases, the J end lost 1 base, and 4 bases lay between the germline ends. The CDR3 protein is CSASYAKNIQYF. The CDR3 bases are TGCAGTGCTAGCTACGCCAAAAACATTCAGTACTTC.

This clonotype showed up many times. This chain joins TRBV7-2 and TRBJ2-3; either TRBD1 or TRBD2 may supply D (5 bases each). The CDR3 runs to 16 residues. The germline V gene has CDR1 SGHTA and CDR2 FQGNSA. The V and J ends lost 4 bases and 5 bases respectively, with 19 bases between them. The CDR3 DNA is TGTGCCAGCAGCTGGGATGGGGGTTCATCCCGAGATACGCAGTATTTT. This sequence encodes CASSWDGGSSRDTQYF.

This clonotype was counted many times. The rearrangement links TRBV12-3 or TRBV12-4 to TRBJ2-5; 8 bases are a match to TRBD1. The J segment lost 7 bases and the V segment lost 6 bases, leaving 13 bases of the junction unmatched. The CDR3 is 15 residues long. As DNA, the CDR3 is TGTGCCAGCAGCCGTGGACAGGGTGCCGGGGGGACCCAGTACTTC. It yields the protein CASSRGQGAGGTQYF.

There are many counts of this clonotype. The CDR3 nucleotides read TGTGCCAGCAGCCTCGACTACAGCTACGAGCAGTACTTC. Translating it yields CASSLDYSYEQYF. This sequence joins TRBV7-2 and TRBJ2-7; D is possibly TRBD2 (5 bases). Germline-derived CDR1 and CDR2 are SGHTA and FQGNSA. This CDR3 contains 13 residues. The V gene lost 5 bases and the J gene lost 3 bases, with 11 bases spanning the gap. Full variable domain (missing parts from reference TRBV7-2 and TRBJ2-7): GAGVSQSPSNKVTEKGKDVELRCDPISGHTALYWYRQSLGQGLEFLIYFQGNSAPDKSGLPSDRFSAERTGGSVSTLTIQRTQQEDSAVYLCASSLDYSYEQYFGPGTRLTVT.

A few counts support this clonotype. This chain joins TRBV20-1 and TRBJ1-2; TRBD1 aligns across 8 bases. Germline trimming cut 3 bases from V and 6 bases from J; bases unmatched to any gene: 15. From germline, CDR1 is DFQATT and CDR2 SNEGSKA (reference sequence). The CDR3 runs 16 residues. The CDR3 DNA reads TGCAGTGCTAGGTCGGACGGACAGGGTGGTATCGATGGCTACACCTTC. It codes for CSARSDGQGGIDGYTF.

For the CDR3, the DNA is TGTGCCAGCGGGCAGCGGGAGGTTCACAATGAGCAGTTCTTC. Residues: CASGQREVHNEQFF. This rearrangement joins TRBV7-2 to TRBJ2-1, with TRBD2 matching over 9 bases. This CDR3 is built from 14 residues. Germline loops: CDR1 SGHTA, CDR2 FQGNSA. Unmatched junction bases numbered 7, after V lost 8 bases and J lost 5 bases.

The rearrangement joins TRBV10-3 to TRBJ2-5, with 8 nucleotides matching TRBD1. CDR1 is ENHRY, CDR2 SYGVKD, per germline. CDR3 size: 13 residues. The V segment lost 6 bases and the J segment 8 bases; nucleotides outside the gene matches: 8. CDR3 amino acids: CAISATGVDTQYF. In DNA, the CDR3 is TGTGCCATCAGCGCGACAGGGGTCGATACCCAGTACTTC.

The genes are TRBV5-4 and TRBJ2-3; the match to TRBD1 covers 10 bases. In germline, CDR1 is SGHNT, CDR2 YYREEE (reference sequence). V lost 2 bases, J lost 5 bases, and 8 bases stayed unmatched. The CDR3 covers 16 residues. CDR3 protein: CASSFSDRGVLDTQYF. The CDR3 DNA follows: TGTGCCAGCAGCTTCTCGGACAGGGGGGTCCTAGATACGCAGTATTTT.

This clonotype was observed at least ten times. The chain employs TRBV29-1 and TRBJ2-7; TRBD1 agrees at 7 bases. The junction had 9 bases not matched to a gene; V was cut back by 1 base and J by 3 bases. The CDR3 is 15 amino acids. The germline gives CDR1 SQVTM, CDR2 ANQGSEA. This chain's CDR3 is CSVEGTGTNYYEQYF. Here the CDR3 DNA reads TGCAGCGTTGAAGGGACAGGCACCAATTACTACGAGCAGTACTTC.

V gene TRBV20-1 combines with J gene TRBJ2-2; D gene unclear. The V and J ends lost 7 bases and 3 bases respectively, with 9 bases between them. From germline, CDR1 is DFQATT and CDR2 SNEGSKA (reference sequence). The CDR3 sequence is 12 residues long. CDR3 residues: CSVRADTGELFF. CDR3 nucleotides: TGCAGTGTAAGGGCCGACACCGGGGAGCTGTTTTTT.

The gene calls are TRBV5-1 and TRBJ1-1, with TRBD1 identical over 10 bases. Per the germline V gene, CDR1 is SGHRS and CDR2 is YFSETQ. V lost 4 bases and J lost 6; bases outside the gene matches: 0. The CDR3 totals 12 residues. CDR3 in amino acids: CASSGTGAEAFF. The CDR3 nucleotides are TGCGCCAGCAGCGGGACAGGGGCTGAAGCTTTCTTT.

This clonotype was seen only a few times. This sequence joins TRBV7-3 and TRBJ2-3; D not resolved. CDR3 size: 13 residues. V was clipped by 4 bases and J by 4 bases, with 9 bases between them. Germline loops: CDR1 SGHTA, CDR2 FQGTGA. The CDR3 DNA reads as TGTGCCAGCAGCTCACGACTCGCAGATACGCAGTATTTT. Residues: CASSSRLADTQYF.

The chain employs TRBV29-1 and TRBJ1-5; 9 bases are a match to TRBD1. The CDR3 extends over 13 amino acids. The germline V gene has CDR1 SQVTM and CDR2 ANQGSEA. Trimming took 6 bases from V and 4 from J; bases not matched to a gene: 4. CDR3 sequence (DNA): TGCAGCGTGGGACAGGGAACAAATCAGCCCCAGCATTTT. It translates to CSVGQGTNQPQHF.

A few counts support this clonotype. The chain links TRBV18 to TRBJ1-1; D is perhaps TRBD1 (5 bases). V was trimmed by 0 bases and J by 1 base, leaving 9 bases between them. The CDR3 sequence is 15 residues long. Germline assignment: CDR1 KGHSH and CDR2 LQKENI. The CDR3 sequence is CASSPPGGRNTEAFF. The CDR3, as DNA: TGTGCCAGCTCACCACCGGGGGGAAGGAACACTGAAGCTTTCTTT.

This clonotype was detected a few times. The chain has TRBV7-2 and TRBJ1-5; the D is unclear. Germline V gene lookup returns CDR1 SGHTA and CDR2 FQGNSA. V was pared by 3 bases and J by 0 bases, with 3 bases between. There are 13 residues in the CDR3. Here the CDR3 DNA reads TGTGCCAGCAGCTTTTATAGCAATCAGCCCCAGCATTTT. Amino acid sequence: CASSFYSNQPQHF.

This clonotype was seen ten or more times. The chain has TRBV19 and TRBJ2-5; TRBD2 matches 11 bases. Germline loops: CDR1 LNHDA, CDR2 SQIVND (reference sequence). V trimming: 3 bases; J trimming: 2 bases; junction bases outside the gene matches: 5. CDR3 size: 16 residues. The CDR3 region is CASSIGTSGRQETQYF. The CDR3 DNA is TGTGCCAGTAGTATCGGAACTAGCGGGAGACAAGAGACCCAGTACTTC.

The V gene is TRBV12-3 or TRBV12-4, the J gene TRBJ2-1; perhaps TRBD1 as D (6 bases). This CDR3 has 13 amino acids. Trimming pared 3 bases from V and 10 bases from J, leaving 13 bases between. In DNA, the CDR3 is TGTGCCAGCAGTTTTGGCCGGACAGCCGAGCAGTTCTTC. Translating it yields CASSFGRTAEQFF.

This clonotype was counted only a few times. The chain has TRBV18 and TRBJ2-7, with 12 bases fitting TRBD2. The CDR3 extends over 16 amino acids. V shed 4 bases and J 3 bases; nucleotides not matched to a gene: 7. CDR1 and CDR2 (germline): KGHSH, LQKENI. The CDR3 loop reads CASSLRLAGDLYEQYF. The CDR3 DNA follows: TGTGCCAGCTCACTCCGACTAGCGGGAGATCTCTACGAGCAGTACTTC. The variable domain in full, completed from reference TRBV18 and TRBJ2-7, reads NAGVMQNPRHLVRRRGQEARLRCSPMKGHSHVYWYRQLPEEGLKFMVYLQKENIIDESGMPKERFSAEFPKEGPSILRIQQVVRGDSAAYFCASSLRLAGDLYEQYFGPGTRLTVT.

A remark on this clonotype: A much bigger clone sits one base away, suggesting this may be a read error. The chain has TRBV12-3 or TRBV12-4 and TRBJ1-3; D unclear. This CDR3 comprises 16 residues. DNA for the CDR3: TGTGACAGCAGTTTTTCCGGGGTTCGGGCTGGAAACACCATATATTTT. Amino acids: CDSSFSGVRAGNTIYF.

V and J are TRBV20-1 and TRBJ1-1; D is possibly TRBD1 (5 bases). The germline gives CDR1 DFQATT, CDR2 SNEGSKA (reference sequence). This CDR3 contains 15 residues. V lost 3 bases and J 5 bases, leaving 19 bases between the germline ends. CDR3 nucleotides: TGCAGTGCTAGGGGGGTCGAGGGCGGTAGGACTGAAGCTTTCTTT. Translation: CSARGVEGGRTEAFF.

This clonotype has a handful of counts. The chain couples TRBV24-1 to TRBJ2-2; D perhaps matches TRBD2 (6 bases). CDR3 length equals 14 residues. V was trimmed by 6 bases and J by 3 bases, leaving 10 bases between them. Germline values: CDR1 KGHDR, CDR2 SFDVKD. CDR3 coding DNA: TGTGCCACCAGTCCCGGGGGATACACCGGGGAGCTGTTTTTT. Protein: CATSPGGYTGELFF.